The rows below give T cell receptor beta chains drawn from one sample of a study of control samples from healthy donors and cancer patients. Only in-frame clones appear in the TCRdb table, and some are missing; sequencing was by immunoSEQ multiplex PCR. The sample shows roughly 14,000 clones, about 89% of them seen only once. Specimen: PBMCs. Source of these receptors: a woman in her 70s with colorectal cancer. Both conserved end residues are part of each CDR3. D genes are given only for firm matches. Clone size is shown for a subset of rows, as once, few, many or a class of expanded clone.

d_gene	v_gene	j_gene	abundance	CDR3nt	CDR3aa
-	TRBV9	TRBJ2-3	-	TGTGCCAGCAGCGTAGACCTCGGAGGCGCGGGGGCGGCAGATACGCAGTATTTT	CASSVDLGGAGAADTQYF
-	TRBV4-3	TRBJ1-4	-	TGCGCCAGCAGCCAAGGGGAATTTGAAAAACTGTTTTTT	CASSQGEFEKLFF
-	TRBV3-1/TRBV3-2	TRBJ2-3	-	TGTGCCAGCAGCCAAGTCCCAAAGTCGTTGGGGGCTAGCACAGATACGCAGTATTTT	CASSQVPKSLGASTDTQYF
TRBD1	TRBV4-2	TRBJ1-2	-	TGTGCCAGCAGCCAAGCCGGGACAGGGGGCCCTACCTATGGCTACACCTTC	CASSQAGTGGPTYGYTF
TRBD2	TRBV5-4	TRBJ2-3	-	TGTGCCAGCAGCTTGGAAGCGGGGGATACGCAGTATTTT	CASSLEAGDTQYF
-	TRBV6-5	TRBJ1-6	-	TGTGCCAGCAGTTTGACCCAGCGGGATTCACCCCTCCACTTT	CASSLTQRDSPLHF
-	TRBV7-9	TRBJ2-5	-	TGTGCCAGCAGCTTCTCCGGGAAGGAGAAAGAGACCCAGTACTTC	CASSFSGKEKETQYF
-	TRBV7-9	TRBJ2-5	-	TGTGCCAGCAGCTTAGGGAGGGGCCAAGAGACCCAGTACTTC	CASSLGRGQETQYF
-	TRBV5-5	TRBJ1-5	-	TGTGCCAGCAGCTTGAGGGCGAATCAGCCCCAGCATTTT	CASSLRANQPQHF
TRBD2	TRBV27	TRBJ2-3	-	TGTGCCAGCAGTCGAGGACTAGCGGGGGGGCAATATACGCAGTATTTT	CASSRGLAGGQYTQYF
-	TRBV24-1	TRBJ2-1	-	TGTGCCACCAGTGAGGTTCATCACCCCTACCGGCAGTTCTTC	CATSEVHHPYRQFF
TRBD1	TRBV7-9	TRBJ2-7	-	TGTGCCAGCAGCTTCCGGGACAGCTCCTACGAGCAGTACTTC	CASSFRDSSYEQYF
-	TRBV18	TRBJ1-6	-	TGTGCCAGCTCACCACAATCGGGCGATAATTCACCCCTCCACTTT	CASSPQSGDNSPLHF
TRBD1	TRBV6-5	TRBJ2-3	-	TGTGCCAGCCGGGACAGGGGGCGCACAGATACGCAGTATTTT	CASRDRGRTDTQYF
TRBD1	TRBV7-8	TRBJ1-4	-	TGTGCCAGCAGTAGGGACAGAAATGAAAAACTGTTTTTT	CASSRDRNEKLFF
TRBD2	TRBV7-2	TRBJ2-7	-	TGTGCCAGCAGCCTACTGGGACTAGCGGGAGGCTACGAGCAGTACTTC	CASSLLGLAGGYEQYF
TRBD1	TRBV4-1	TRBJ1-3	few	TGCGCCAGCACCCAACTGACAGGGTCTGGAAACACCATATATTTT	CASTQLTGSGNTIYF
-	TRBV30	TRBJ2-7	few	TGTGCCTGGAGTGAGGGATCCTTCTACGAGCAGTACTTC	CAWSEGSFYEQYF
-	TRBV11-1	TRBJ1-6	-	TGTGCCAGCAGCTTACGAAGGAATAATTCACCCCTCCACTTT	CASSLRRNNSPLHF
TRBD1	TRBV5-5	TRBJ2-2	once	TGTGCCAGCAGCTTGCAGCAGGGGGTGACCGGGGAGCTGTTTTTT	CASSLQQGVTGELFF
-	TRBV6-6	TRBJ1-2	-	TGTGCCAGCAGTTACTCGGAGGTTGGCTACACCTTC	CASSYSEVGYTF
TRBD1	TRBV6-5	TRBJ2-1	-	TGTGCCAGCAGAGACAGGGGAGTAGGCAATGAGCAGTTCTTC	CASRDRGVGNEQFF
-	TRBV5-6	TRBJ2-3	-	TGTGCCAGCAGCTTGGTTTCGTGGGAGCGCACAGATACGCAGTATTTT	CASSLVSWERTDTQYF
-	TRBV6-5	TRBJ1-3	few	TGTGCCAGCAGCCCGAATTACCGCACCATATATTTT	CASSPNYRTIYF
-	TRBV27	TRBJ2-3	-	TGTGCCAGCAGTTCGGACTATCCAGGATTCACTAGCACAGATACGCAGTATTTT	CASSSDYPGFTSTDTQYF
-	TRBV10-3	TRBJ1-2	-	TGTGCCATCAGTGACCCGGGGGAGGATGGCTACACCTTC	CAISDPGEDGYTF
TRBD2	TRBV5-1	TRBJ2-3	-	TGCGCCAGCAGCTTGGTCGATGGCGGCGGGAGGGCAAAAGATACGCAGTATTTT	CASSLVDGGGRAKDTQYF
-	TRBV5-1	TRBJ1-1	-	TGCGCCAGCAGCTTGGCGTCAAGGGGGTACACTGAAGCTTTCTTT	CASSLASRGYTEAFF
-	TRBV4-3	TRBJ1-2	-	TGCGCCAGCAGCCCTACCTTGAGGACTAACTATGGCTACACCTTC	CASSPTLRTNYGYTF
-	TRBV30	TRBJ1-1	-	TGTGCCTGGAGTGTAAGATTACGAGTGTACACTGAAGCTTTCTTT	CAWSVRLRVYTEAFF
-	TRBV2	TRBJ1-5	-	TGTGCCAGCAGTGAAAGGAGGGGTGAGCCCCAGCATTTT	CASSERRGEPQHF
-	TRBV4-1	TRBJ2-7	-	TGCGCCAGCAGCCAGGCCGCAAACAGGGCGGACGAGCAGTACTTC	CASSQAANRADEQYF
-	TRBV6-5	TRBJ2-3	once	TGTGCCAGCAGCATGAGAGGCACAGATACGCAGTATTTT	CASSMRGTDTQYF
TRBD2	TRBV5-1	TRBJ2-3	-	TGCGCCAGCAGCGTAGCCTATTTGGGGGGGGGCACAGATACGCAGTATTTT	CASSVAYLGGGTDTQYF
-	TRBV19	TRBJ1-1	-	TGTGCCAGTAGTATCGAGTTGGGACTCACTGAAGCTTTCTTT	CASSIELGLTEAFF
-	TRBV11-2	TRBJ1-1	-	TGTGCCAGCAGCTTACAGCAGATGAACACTGAAGCTTTCTTT	CASSLQQMNTEAFF
-	TRBV6-5	TRBJ1-1	-	TGTGCCAGCAGTATGACAGCGTCGAACACTGAAGCTTTCTTT	CASSMTASNTEAFF
TRBD1	TRBV27	TRBJ2-7	-	TGTGCCAGCGGCGAACTCGGGACAGGGGTCTACGAGCAGTACTTC	CASGELGTGVYEQYF
TRBD2	TRBV7-6	TRBJ2-1	-	TGTGCCAGCAGCTTTAGCGGGGGCCTGCGCAGTGAGCAGTTCTTC	CASSFSGGLRSEQFF
TRBD2	TRBV5-4	TRBJ2-1	-	TGTGCCAGCAGCACCTCGTATAGACTAGCGGGGAATGAGCAGTTCTTC	CASSTSYRLAGNEQFF
-	TRBV5-4	TRBJ2-1	-	TGTGCCAGCAGCTTGGATACAGGGGGGGGCAATGAGCAGTTCTTC	CASSLDTGGGNEQFF
-	TRBV5-5	TRBJ2-5	-	TGTGCCAGCAGCCTACAGACTAGGGCCCAGGAGACCCAGTACTTC	CASSLQTRAQETQYF
-	TRBV4-3	TRBJ1-4	-	TGCGCCAGCAGCCCCCGGGGCAGTGAAAAACTGTTTTTT	CASSPRGSEKLFF
TRBD2	TRBV7-2	TRBJ2-1	-	TGTGCCAGCAGCTTAGGGACTAGCGGGTTCAATGAGCAGTTCTTC	CASSLGTSGFNEQFF
-	TRBV5-1	TRBJ2-1	-	TGCGCCAGCAGCTTGGTATTGGACAATGAGCAGTTCTTC	CASSLVLDNEQFF
TRBD2	TRBV11-2	TRBJ2-7	-	TGTGCCAGCAGCTTAGGAAGTTTAGCGGGACGATTTAACGAGCAGTACTTC	CASSLGSLAGRFNEQYF
-	TRBV7-9	TRBJ1-2	-	TGTGCCAGCAGCCCGTCGGGCGGAATCTATGGCTACACCTTC	CASSPSGGIYGYTF
-	TRBV29-1	TRBJ1-5	-	TGCAGCGTCACAGGGACGAGCAATCAGCCCCAGCATTTT	CSVTGTSNQPQHF
-	TRBV6-2/TRBV6-3	TRBJ1-5	-	TGTGCCAGCAGTAGGACGGCCTTAAGCAATCAGCCCCAGCATTTT	CASSRTALSNQPQHF
-	TRBV2	TRBJ1-1	-	TGTGCCAGCACCCAGTCCAACACTGAAGCTTTCTTT	CASTQSNTEAFF
-	TRBV19	TRBJ1-6	-	TGTGCCAGTAAATTACAGGAGCGTTCACCCCTCCACTTT	CASKLQERSPLHF
TRBD1	TRBV19	TRBJ2-5	once	TGTGCCAGTAGTATGGAGGGGACAGGGGGCATGGAGACCCAGTACTTC	CASSMEGTGGMETQYF